The 30 T cell receptor beta chains listed next were all sequenced from one sample in a study of cytomegalovirus exposure and HLA in healthy donors. Profiling relied on immunoSEQ multiplex PCR, and the TCRdb table lists in-frame clones only, not all of them. The top ten hold 4.5% of the sample, which has 140,000 or so clones, approximately 86% seen once. The sequenced sample was PBMCs. The receptors shown here come from a man aged 18-30 years in good health and CMV-seropositive.

About this clone itself: The same CDR3 is also encoded by other DNA sequences in this sample. This chain links TRBV5-1 with TRBJ1-1; D might be TRBD1 (5 bases). V was shortened by 0 bases and J by 3 bases, with 9 bases between the two germline ends. The length of the CDR3 is 14 residues. Looked up from germline, CDR1 is SGHRS and CDR2 is YFSETQ. CDR3: CASSLAGGYTEAFF. CDR3 nucleotide sequence: TGCGCCAGCAGCTTGGCGGGGGGGTACACTGAAGCTTTCTTT. The full variable domain, its missing parts supplied by reference TRBV5-1 and TRBJ1-1, is KAGVTQTPRYLIKTRGQQVTLSCSPISGHRSVSWYQQTPGQGLQFLFEYFSETQRNKGNFPGRFSGRQFSNSRSEMNVSTLELGDSALYLCASSLAGGYTEAFFGQGTRLTVV.

The chain has TRBV18 and TRBJ1-4; D is undetermined. This CDR3 region has 13 residues. From germline, CDR1 is KGHSH and CDR2 LQKENI. Trimming stripped 1 base from V and 8 bases from J, with 8 bases between. The CDR3 nucleotides are TGTGCCAGCTCACCACAAACGGGGGAAAAACTGTTTTTT. Translated, it gives CASSPQTGEKLFF.

The V and J genes are TRBV15 and TRBJ1-4, with D perhaps matching TRBD1 (5 bases). Germline assignment: CDR1 LNHNV and CDR2 YYDKDF (reference sequence). V lost 0 bases, J lost 7 bases, and 12 bases lay in between. CDR3 length: 15 amino acids. In DNA form, the CDR3 reads TGTGCCACCAGCAGAGACAGGGTAGTTGTTGAAAAACTGTTTTTT. Its translation is CATSRDRVVVEKLFF.

The chain has TRBV5-1 and TRBJ2-2; no clear D. Trimming took 1 base from V and 5 from J, leaving 6 bases between them. Germline V gene lookup returns CDR1 SGHRS and CDR2 YFSETQ. The CDR3 spans 13 residues. As DNA, the CDR3 is TGCGCCAGCAGCTTGTATACAACCGGGGAGCTGTTTTTT. It codes for CASSLYTTGELFF.

CDR3 nucleotide sequence: TGTGCCTGGAGGATAAGTCTAGCGGGCTACAATGAGCAGTTCTTC. Translated: CAWRISLAGYNEQFF. The chain joins TRBV30 to TRBJ2-1, with 8 bases aligning to TRBD2. V lost 3 bases and J lost 3; bases outside the gene matches: 7. The CDR3 sequence is 15 residues long. Germline V lookup: CDR1 GTSNPN, CDR2 SVGIG (reference sequence).

This rearrangement joins TRBV5-4 to TRBJ1-5; D is uncertain. Trimming removed 0 bases from V and 5 bases from J, with 6 bases in between. CDR3 length: 13 amino acids. CDR1 is SGHNT and CDR2 is YYREEE in the germline V gene (reference sequence). This chain's CDR3 is CASSLDTDQPQHF. CDR3 nucleotides: TGTGCCAGCAGCTTGGACACAGATCAGCCCCAGCATTTT.

The chain links TRBV28 to TRBJ1-2; 9 bases are shared with TRBD1. CDR1 MDHEN and CDR2 SYDVKM come from the germline V gene. V lost 6 bases to trimming and J lost 2 bases; unmatched junction nucleotides: 10. This CDR3 spans 16 amino acids. CDR3 in DNA: TGTGCCAGCAGCTCAAACCTCGGACAGGGGAACTATGGCTACACCTTC. Its protein is CASSSNLGQGNYGYTF.

This rearrangement joins TRBV9 to TRBJ2-2, with no clear D. The CDR3 runs 14 residues. Germline CDR1 reads SGDLS; CDR2 reads YYNGEE. Trimming cost V 2 bases and J 5 bases, with 10 bases left between them. CDR3 residues: CASSVSAGTGELFF. CDR3 DNA sequence: TGTGCCAGCAGCGTTTCCGCCGGGACCGGGGAGCTGTTTTTT. Together with reference TRBV9 and TRBJ2-2, the CDR3 gives the full variable domain: DSGVTQTPKHLITATGQRVTLRCSPRSGDLSVYWYQQSLDQGLQFLIQYYNGEERAKGNILERFSAQQFPDLHSELNLSSLELGDSALYFCASSVSAGTGELFFGEGSRLTVL.

The chain has TRBV14 and TRBJ2-5; 7 bases are shared with TRBD1. V dropped 0 bases and J dropped 5; count of bases not matched to a gene: 9. CDR3 size: 16 residues. The germline CDR1 and CDR2 sequences are SGHDN and FVKESK. For the CDR3, the DNA is TGTGCCAGCAGCCAAGATTTACAGGGGAAAGGGGAGACCCAGTACTTC. This sequence encodes CASSQDLQGKGETQYF. Using reference TRBV14 and TRBJ2-5 for the parts outside the CDR3, the full variable domain is EAGVTQFPSHSVIEKGQTVTLRCDPISGHDNLYWYRRVMGKEIKFLLHFVKESKQDESGMPNNRFLAERTGGTYSTLKVQPAELEDSGVYFCASSQDLQGKGETQYFGPGTRLLVL.

The rearrangement links TRBV27 to TRBJ1-4; 8 bases map to TRBD1. Germline CDR1 reads MNHEY; CDR2 reads SMNVEV (reference sequence). Trimming took 8 bases from V and 0 from J; bases not matched to a gene: 11. The CDR3 loop spans 17 amino acids. In nucleotides, the CDR3 is TGTGCCAGCGCCCCTCGACAGGACAGGGCAACTAATGAAAAACTGTTTTTT. It specifies CASAPRQDRATNEKLFF. The full variable domain, with the rest looked up from reference TRBV27 and TRBJ1-4, is EAQVTQNPRYLITVTGKKLTVTCSQNMNHEYMSWYRQDPGLGLRQIYYSMNVEVTDKGDVPEGYKVSRKEKRNFPLILESPSPNQTSLYFCASAPRQDRATNEKLFFGSGTQLSVL.

The V call is TRBV5-4, the J call TRBJ2-3; 12 positions agree with TRBD1. Trimming removed 2 bases from V and 4 bases from J; junction bases left unmatched: 8. Germline lookup yields CDR1 SGHNT and CDR2 YYREEE (reference sequence). The CDR3 sequence is 17 residues long. The CDR3 spells CASSFQGTGGLADTQYF. CDR3 in DNA: TGTGCCAGCAGCTTTCAGGGGACAGGGGGCCTAGCAGATACGCAGTATTTT.

This chain joins TRBV9 and TRBJ1-1; 9 bases fit TRBD1. V lost 4 bases, J lost 6 bases, and 4 bases stayed unmatched. The CDR3 has 13 amino acids. Germline assignment: CDR1 SGDLS and CDR2 YYNGEE. The CDR3 is CASSPGTGPEAFF. The CDR3 DNA reads TGTGCCAGCAGCCCGGGGACAGGGCCTGAAGCTTTCTTT.

The chain carries TRBV28 and TRBJ1-2, with 8 bases that match TRBD1. V was clipped by 4 bases and J by 3 bases; unmatched bases: 10. The CDR3 is 16 residues long. Germline assignment: CDR1 MDHEN and CDR2 SYDVKM. The CDR3 protein is CASSSGQGIGDYGYTF. CDR3 coding DNA: TGTGCCAGCAGTTCCGGACAGGGTATCGGTGACTATGGCTACACCTTC.

The chain couples TRBV19 to TRBJ1-2; D not resolved. Trimming took 7 bases from V and 8 from J, leaving 14 bases between them. This CDR3 comprises 12 residues. Per the germline V gene, CDR1 is LNHDA and CDR2 is SQIVND (reference sequence). The CDR3 DNA is TGTGCCAGTAAAGTGTCCGGCGGAGGCTACACCTTC. Residues: CASKVSGGGYTF.

V usage is TRBV25-1 and J usage is TRBJ1-4; D is possibly TRBD1 (5 bases). From germline, CDR1 is MGHDK and CDR2 SYGVNS. This CDR3 spans 14 amino acids. V gave up 4 bases and J gave up 8 bases, with 14 bases separating them. The CDR3 protein is CASSGMGLTEKLFF. The DNA of the CDR3 is TGTGCCAGCAGTGGAATGGGACTGACCGAAAAACTGTTTTTT. The entire variable domain, with the rest obtained from reference TRBV25-1 and TRBJ1-4, is as follows: EADIYQTPRYLVIGTGKKITLECSQTMGHDKMYWYQQDPGMELHLIHYSYGVNSTEKGDLSSESTVSRIRTEHFPLTLESARPSHTSQYLCASSGMGLTEKLFFGSGTQLSVL.

The CDR3 nucleotides are TGTGCCAGCAGCCCCGGACAGGGGGAAAATGAAAAACTGTTTTTT. As protein: CASSPGQGENEKLFF. The chain couples TRBV7-9 to TRBJ1-4, with 10 bases that match TRBD1. The V and J ends lost 5 bases and 5 bases, in that order; junction bases with no gene match: 5. Germline CDR1 reads SEHNR; CDR2 reads FQNEAQ (reference sequence). The CDR3 sequence is 15 residues long.

The rearrangement links TRBV5-6 to TRBJ2-1; possibly TRBD2 for D (6 bases). V was clipped by 4 bases and J by 8 bases, with 13 bases between them. The CDR3 totals 13 residues. Germline V gene lookup returns CDR1 SGHDT and CDR2 YYEEEE. Here the CDR3 reads CASSPTAGYEQFF. DNA of the CDR3: TGTGCCAGCAGCCCGACAGCGGGTTATGAGCAGTTCTTC. The full variable domain, completed using reference TRBV5-6 and TRBJ2-1, is DAGVTQSPTHLIKTRGQQVTLRCSPKSGHDTVSWYQQALGQGPQFIFQYYEEEERQRGNFPDRFSGHQFPNYSSELNVNALLLGDSALYLCASSPTAGYEQFFGPGTRLTVL.

The chain employs TRBV6-1 and TRBJ1-2; D might be TRBD1 (5 bases). The CDR3 loop spans 15 amino acids. The germline gives CDR1 MNHNS, CDR2 SASEGT. Trimming left V 6 bases short and J 6 bases short, with 20 bases between. The CDR3 protein is CASRERGYRADGYTF. In DNA, the CDR3 is TGTGCCAGCAGGGAAAGGGGATATAGGGCGGATGGCTACACCTTC.

The chain has TRBV6-6 and TRBJ1-4, with D perhaps matching TRBD1 (6 bases). Germline V CDR1 and CDR2: MNHNY, SVGAGI (reference sequence). The CDR3 is 15 residues long. Trimming removed 6 bases at V and 3 bases at J, with 14 bases between. The CDR3 is CASRPRGTSNEKLFF. In DNA, the CDR3 is TGTGCCAGCAGGCCCAGGGGTACGTCTAATGAAAAACTGTTTTTT.

The chain carries TRBV5-1 and TRBJ1-3; D call uncertain. Trimming cost V 3 bases and J 3 bases, with 10 bases left between them. Germline assignment: CDR1 SGHRS and CDR2 YFSETQ. The CDR3 totals 14 residues. The CDR3 is CASSSGGVGNTIYF. For the CDR3, the DNA is TGCGCCAGCAGCTCTGGAGGCGTTGGAAACACCATATATTTT. Filled out from reference TRBV5-1 and TRBJ1-3, the complete variable domain reads KAGVTQTPRYLIKTRGQQVTLSCSPISGHRSVSWYQQTPGQGLQFLFEYFSETQRNKGNFPGRFSGRQFSNSRSEMNVSTLELGDSALYLCASSSGGVGNTIYFGEGSWLTVV.

The chain is built from TRBV30 and TRBJ1-5, with D tentatively TRBD1 (6 bases). Germline lookup yields CDR1 GTSNPN and CDR2 SVGIG (reference sequence). CDR3 length: 12 amino acids. The V end lost 3 bases, the J end lost 6 bases, and 9 bases lay between the germline ends. This CDR3 is CAWRVRGQPQHF. CDR3 in DNA: TGTGCCTGGAGGGTCAGGGGTCAGCCCCAGCATTTT.

V and J are TRBV30 and TRBJ2-1; D remains unclear. Germline values: CDR1 GTSNPN, CDR2 SVGIG (reference sequence). V was clipped by 2 bases and J by 9 bases, with 17 bases between them. There are 14 residues in the CDR3. In DNA form, the CDR3 reads TGTGCCTGGAGTCGCCAGATGATATCAAGTGAGCAGTTCTTC. Its protein is CAWSRQMISSEQFF.

Relative to its sample, this clone is medium-sized. V and J are TRBV6-4 and TRBJ2-1; 9 bases line up with TRBD2. This CDR3 contains 13 residues. The germline V gene encodes CDR1 MRHNA and CDR2 SNTAGT. Trimming cost V 4 bases and J 9 bases; bases outside gene matches: 4. For the CDR3, the DNA is TGTGCCAGCAGTGGGACTAGCGAGGCTGAGCAGTTCTTC. Translation gives CASSGTSEAEQFF.

The rearrangement links TRBV28 to TRBJ2-1, with 9 bases aligning to TRBD2. The germline V gene encodes CDR1 MDHEN and CDR2 SYDVKM. The length of the CDR3 is 14 residues. V shed 2 bases and J 5 bases; nucleotides not matched to a gene: 1. The CDR3 DNA reads TGTGCCAGCAGTTTACTAGCGGGGAACAATGAGCAGTTCTTC. Amino acid sequence: CASSLLAGNNEQFF.

The gene calls are TRBV28 and TRBJ1-5; 8 bases line up with TRBD1. The V gene's germline CDR1 is MDHEN and CDR2 SYDVKM. J lost 9 bases, V lost 4 bases, and 11 bases had no gene match. This CDR3 is 15 amino acids long. The CDR3, as DNA: TGTGCCAGCAGTTACCAGGGGGCCGAATTGTGGCCCCAGCATTTT. It encodes CASSYQGAELWPQHF.

The chain has TRBV5-8 and TRBJ2-7, with 7 bases identical to TRBD1. The CDR3 runs 14 residues. The germline V gene encodes CDR1 SGHTS and CDR2 YDEGEE. Germline trimming cut 3 bases from V and 3 bases from J; bases unmatched to any gene: 6. The CDR3 loop is CASSSPGQSYEQYF. Here the CDR3 DNA reads TGTGCCAGCAGCTCACCGGGACAGAGCTACGAGCAGTACTTC.

The rearrangement joins TRBV13 to TRBJ1-5; 8 bases are shared with TRBD1. V lost 4 bases and J lost 6; bases outside the gene matches: 8. The CDR3 loop spans 15 amino acids. CDR1 PRHDT and CDR2 FYEKMQ come from the germline V gene (reference sequence). CDR3 nucleotide sequence: TGTGCCAGCAGCTACCACAGACAGGGGAGTCAGCCCCAGCATTTT. Protein: CASSYHRQGSQPQHF.

The chain employs TRBV2 and TRBJ2-4; D not certain. Trimming removed 7 bases at V and 9 bases at J, with 16 bases between. Germline V CDR1 and CDR2: SNHLY, FYNNEI. CDR3 length equals 13 residues. The CDR3 DNA sequence: TGTGCCAGCAAGGCCCTCCCCGGCGGCATTCAGTACTTC. It is translated as CASKALPGGIQYF.

This clone was recorded only once. This chain joins TRBV5-4 and TRBJ2-3; 11 nucleotides agree with TRBD2. CDR1 SGHNT and CDR2 YYREEE come from the germline V gene (reference sequence). Unmatched junction bases numbered 8, after V lost 4 bases and J lost 4 bases. The CDR3 loop spans 16 amino acids. The CDR3 nucleotides read TGTGCCAGCAGCATTAGCGGGAGGGCCCCCGCAGATACGCAGTATTTT. Amino acid sequence: CASSISGRAPADTQYF. Looking up the rest from reference TRBV5-4 and TRBJ2-3 gives the full variable domain: ETGVTQSPTHLIKTRGQQVTLRCSSQSGHNTVSWYQQALGQGPQFIFQYYREEENGRGNFPPRFSGLQFPNYSSELNVNALELDDSALYLCASSISGRAPADTQYFGPGTRLTVL.

This chain joins TRBV30 and TRBJ1-2, with 8 positions matching TRBD1. CDR1 and CDR2 (germline): GTSNPN, SVGIG (reference sequence). Germline trimming cut 3 bases from V and 2 bases from J; bases unmatched to any gene: 8. The CDR3 is made up of 15 amino acids. The CDR3 bases are TGTGCCTGGAGCCACCAGGGACAGGTGAACTATGGCTACACCTTC. It is translated as CAWSHQGQVNYGYTF. Using reference TRBV30 and TRBJ1-2 for the parts outside the CDR3, the full variable domain is SQTIHQWPATLVQPVGSPLSLECTVEGTSNPNLYWYRQAAGRGLQLLFYSVGIGQISSEVPQNLSASRPQDRQFILSSKKLLLSDSGFYLCAWSHQGQVNYGYTFGSGTRLTVV.